These 9 T cell receptor beta chains were all obtained from the same sample, sequenced in a study of T cells in Graves' hyperthyroidism and ophthalmopathy. RNA transcripts gave rise to amplified TCR beta CDR3 regions. The HTBI primer set drove a first-round RT-PCR of the TCR CDR3. TCRdb reprocessed the multiplex PCR reads with MiXCR, giving one entry per CDR3 protein. Of about 690,000 distinct CDR3 sequences listed, around 16% are singletons. The sample comprised blood. The receptors shown here come from a man between 45 and 60 years old with Graves' hyperthyroidism.

This clonotype has just a few counts. V usage is TRBV27 and J usage is TRBJ1-5, with unresolved D. Germline loops: CDR1 MNHEY, CDR2 SMNVEV (reference sequence). This CDR3 spans 12 amino acids. V was shortened by 3 bases and J by 7 bases, with 7 bases between the two germline ends. The CDR3 region is CASSLYGQPQHF. The CDR3 nucleotides are TGTGCCAGCAGTTTGTATGGCCAGCCCCAGCATTTT.

At least ten counts were recorded for this clonotype. This chain connects TRBV19 to TRBJ2-1, with 8 nucleotides matching TRBD2. There are 14 residues in the CDR3. Germline-derived CDR1 and CDR2 are LNHDA and SQIVND (reference sequence). With 4 bases clipped from V and 6 bases from J, the junction kept 5 bases outside the gene matches. The CDR3 reads CASSNTGGINEQFF. The DNA for the CDR3 is TGTGCCAGTAGTAATACGGGAGGGATCAATGAGCAGTTCTTC. Complete variable domain (other parts from reference TRBV19 and TRBJ2-1): DGGITQSPKYLFRKEGQNVTLSCEQNLNHDAMYWYRQDPGQGLRLIYYSQIVNDFQKGDIAEGYSVSREKKESFPLTVTSAQKNPTAFYLCASSNTGGINEQFFGPGTRLTVL.

The sample holds many counts of this clonotype. The chain employs TRBV7-2 and TRBJ1-1; D is uncertain. The germline V gene has CDR1 SGHTA and CDR2 FQGNSA. CDR3 length equals 16 residues. Trimming took off 5 bases at V and 0 bases at J, with 16 bases between the two ends. CDR3 in amino acids: CASSPQGQTMNTEAFF. The CDR3 DNA sequence: TGTGCCAGCAGCCCTCAAGGGCAGACTATGAACACTGAAGCTTTCTTT.

The rearrangement uses TRBV19 and TRBJ2-2; TRBD1 matches at 8 bases. Per germline, CDR1 LNHDA and CDR2 SQIVND (reference sequence). The CDR3 has 14 amino acids. J gave up 1 base and V 10 bases, and 5 bases lay outside the gene matches. As DNA, the CDR3 is TGTGCCACGCCCGGGACAGGGAACACCGGGGAGCTGTTTTTT. It encodes CATPGTGNTGELFF.

This clonotype was seen a few times. The V and J genes are TRBV4-1 and TRBJ2-5, with TRBD2 identical over 9 bases. The CDR3 consists of 16 residues. The ends lost 4 bases at V and 2 bases at J; junction bases unmatched: 8. Germline loops: CDR1 MGHRA, CDR2 YSYEKL. CDR3 region: CASSRFSGSFQETQYF. The CDR3 DNA reads as TGCGCCAGCAGCCGCTTTAGCGGGAGTTTTCAAGAGACCCAGTACTTC.

The table lists this clonotype with many counts. The J gene is TRBJ2-1, the V gene TRBV7-2; D is unresolved. Per germline, CDR1 SGHTA and CDR2 FQGNSA. CDR3 size: 12 residues. Deletions cut 5 bases from V and 8 bases from J, with 10 bases between. The CDR3 DNA reads TGTGCCAGCAGCCGTTATCAGGATGAGCAGTTCTTC. It is translated as CASSRYQDEQFF.

In this sample, this clonotype turned up many times. This chain's CDR3 is CATSDLEAGGNTIYF. The CDR3 DNA sequence: TGTGCCACCAGTGATTTGGAGGCGGGAGGAAACACCATATATTTT. The rearrangement links TRBV24-1 to TRBJ1-3; D unresolved. The CDR3 is made up of 15 amino acids. Trimming pared 0 bases from V and 4 bases from J, leaving 9 bases between. Germline CDR1 reads KGHDR; CDR2 reads SFDVKD.

This clonotype was seen many times. This chain uses TRBV28 with TRBJ1-6; D might be TRBD1 (5 bases). The CDR3 has 14 amino acids. V shed 2 bases and J shed 8 bases, with 10 bases lying between them. The germline V gene has CDR1 MDHEN and CDR2 SYDVKM. CDR3 sequence (DNA): TGTGCCAGCAGTTTAATCCCAGGGCATTCACCCCTCCACTTT. Protein product: CASSLIPGHSPLHF. The variable domain in full, with the rest retrieved from reference TRBV28 and TRBJ1-6, is DVKVTQSSRYLVKRTGEKVFLECVQDMDHENMFWYRQDPGLGLRLIYFSYDVKMKEKGDIPEGYSVSREKKERFSLILESASTNQTSMYLCASSLIPGHSPLHFGNGTRLTVT.

On this clonotype: This may be a read error: a much more frequent sequence differs by one nucleotide. This chain joins TRBV30 and TRBJ1-4, with a weak D call TRBD1 (6 bases). The CDR3 runs 13 residues. CDR1 and CDR2 from the germline V gene are GTSNPN and SVGIG (reference sequence). Trimming shortened V by 4 bases and J by 8 bases, and 14 bases separated the two germline ends. CDR3 in amino acids: CAWNGGQGEKLFF. The CDR3 DNA sequence: TGTGCCTGGAACGGGGGCCAGGGAGAAAAACTGTTTTTT.